This entry is about one TCR beta chain. The data were obtained in a study of blood T cell repertoires in COVID-19. Across the study: Some COVID-19 samples were acute and others convalescent; all came from the United States, Italy and Spain. The cDNA or gDNA used as material had been derived from T cells, B-cell-depleted T cells, or PBMCs.

The germline V gene has CDR1 LNHDA and CDR2 SQIVND (reference sequence). Trimming removed 5 bases from V and 4 bases from J; junction bases left unmatched: 10. The CDR3 spans 15 residues. Data came from immunoSEQ multiplex PCR; TCRdb stores just in-frame clones and leaves some out. The data show approximately 150,000 clones, with 87% seen just once and roughly 37% held by the top ten. The sample comprised peripheral blood. V gene TRBV19 combines with J gene TRBJ1-2; 7 bases map to TRBD1. The sequence was obtained from a man aged 45-60 years who had recovered from COVID-19. CDR3 protein: CASSDTGTEVYGYTF. The CDR3 nucleotides read TGTGCCAGTAGTGATACCGGGACAGAAGTCTATGGCTACACCTTC.